The 13 T cell receptor beta chains below come from one sample, sequenced in a study of CD8 T cells in Susac syndrome. Reverse transcription of 0.5 to 1 ug RNA used random hexamers. TCRdb ran MiXCR on the immunoSEQ multiplex PCR reads and lists one entry per CDR3 protein. This repertoire shows approximately 150,000 distinct CDR3 sequences, roughly 80% found once; its top ten account for roughly 0.48%. The specimen sequenced was CD8+ T cells from PBMCs. These receptors all come from a human donor with multiple sclerosis.

The gene calls are TRBV5-1 and TRBJ1-2, with D possibly TRBD1 on 5 matching bases. CDR3 size: 12 residues. Germline V lookup: CDR1 SGHRS, CDR2 YFSETQ. The V end was cut by 4 bases, the J end by 5 bases, with 9 bases between. The CDR3 DNA is TGCGCCAGCAGCGGGGGACCATATGGCTACACCTTC. It specifies CASSGGPYGYTF.

V is TRBV15 and J is TRBJ1-6; unclear D gene. Trimming shortened V by 0 bases and J by 9 bases, and 3 bases separated the two germline ends. CDR3 length equals 12 residues. Germline V gene sequence: CDR1 LNHNV, CDR2 YYDKDF (reference sequence). Here the CDR3 DNA reads TGTGCCACCAGCAGAGATCGTTCACCCCTCCACTTT. It encodes CATSRDRSPLHF.

The chain recombines TRBV11-2 with TRBJ1-2; D possibly corresponds to TRBD1 (6 bases). Looked up from germline, CDR1 is SGHAT and CDR2 is FQNNGV. This CDR3 is built from 14 residues. The ends were cut back, 6 bases at V and 4 bases at J, with 15 bases in the middle. In nucleotides, the CDR3 is TGTGCCAGCAGTGGGACACAGACGCGCTATGGCTACACCTTC. Amino acid sequence: CASSGTQTRYGYTF.

The V and J genes are TRBV15 and TRBJ2-3; D is unclear. In germline, CDR1 is LNHNV, CDR2 YYDKDF (reference sequence). This CDR3 is 13 amino acids long. The V end was cut by 0 bases, the J end by 4 bases, with 5 bases between. The CDR3 spells CATSRDRADTQYF. As DNA, the CDR3 is TGTGCCACCAGCAGAGATAGGGCAGATACGCAGTATTTT.

The table lists this clonotype with a count of one. The chain couples TRBV2 to TRBJ2-2; D might be TRBD1 (6 bases). The CDR3 has 15 residues. Germline lookup yields CDR1 SNHLY and CDR2 FYNNEI. Trimming took 0 bases from V and 6 from J, leaving 11 bases between them. The CDR3 DNA sequence: TGTGCCAGCAGTGAAGCAGGGGGTCGTCCCGGGGAGCTGTTTTTT. This sequence encodes CASSEAGGRPGELFF.

This chain links TRBV7-8 with TRBJ2-1, with 7 bases that match TRBD1. The CDR3 has 14 amino acids. Trimming cost V 2 bases and J 8 bases; bases outside gene matches: 6. Germline V gives CDR1 SGHVS, CDR2 FQNEAQ. The chain's CDR3 is CASSLRGQSDEQFF. CDR3 nucleotides: TGTGCCAGCAGCTTAAGGGGGCAGTCCGATGAGCAGTTCTTC.

This clonotype was counted between two and nine times. This chain joins TRBV5-6 and TRBJ1-2; TRBD1 matches at 8 bases. Germline CDR1 SGHDT, CDR2 YYEEEE. V trimming: 2 bases; J trimming: 7 bases; junction bases outside the gene matches: 4. The CDR3 loop spans 13 amino acids. The CDR3 DNA is TGTGCCAGCAGCTTTCAGGGGGCGGCTGGCTACACCTTC. Its translation: CASSFQGAAGYTF.

The chain employs TRBV27 and TRBJ2-1, with 8 nucleotides matching TRBD2. The CDR3 has 16 residues. The V segment lost 7 bases and the J segment 3 bases; nucleotides outside the gene matches: 11. Germline-derived CDR1 and CDR2 are MNHEY and SMNVEV (reference sequence). CDR3 region: CASTLRAGVVYNEQFF. The DNA for the CDR3 is TGTGCCAGCACCCTGCGAGCGGGAGTTGTCTACAATGAGCAGTTCTTC.

This sequence joins TRBV29-1 and TRBJ1-2; 8 nucleotides agree with TRBD1. CDR3 length: 15 amino acids. CDR1 is SQVTM and CDR2 is ANQGSEA in the germline V gene. V gave up 1 base and J gave up 5 bases; unmatched junction bases: 9. CDR3 sequence reads: CSVEADRGSGYGYTF. CDR3 nucleotide sequence: TGCAGCGTTGAAGCCGACAGGGGCTCCGGGTATGGCTACACCTTC.

The V call is TRBV5-1, the J call TRBJ2-5; 14 nucleotides line up with TRBD2. This CDR3 has 14 amino acids. CDR1 is SGHRS and CDR2 is YFSETQ in the germline V gene. The ends lost 3 bases at V and 5 bases at J; junction bases unmatched: 0. The CDR3 sequence: CASSWTSGRETQYF. The CDR3 nucleotides are TGCGCCAGCAGCTGGACTAGCGGGAGGGAGACCCAGTACTTC.

V gene TRBV13 combines with J gene TRBJ1-4, with 10 bases identical to TRBD1. J gave up 7 bases and V 5 bases, and 4 bases lay outside the gene matches. Germline V gene sequence: CDR1 PRHDT, CDR2 FYEKMQ (reference sequence). CDR3 size: 14 residues. CDR3 residues: CASSQGTGVEKLFF. Written as DNA, the CDR3 is TGTGCCAGCAGCCAGGGGACAGGGGTTGAAAAACTGTTTTTT.

The chain is built from TRBV7-9 and TRBJ2-7, with a possible D match to TRBD1 (5 bases). V was cut by 5 bases and J by 2 bases, with 13 bases left in between. The CDR3 has 14 amino acids. The germline V gene has CDR1 SEHNR and CDR2 FQNEAQ (reference sequence). CDR3 DNA: TGTGCCAGCAGCGCCCAGGGTACAACCTACGAGCAGTACTTC. Its translation: CASSAQGTTYEQYF.

The rearrangement uses TRBV13 and TRBJ2-7, with 12 bases identical to TRBD1. CDR3 length equals 15 residues. The J segment lost 7 bases and the V segment lost 5 bases, leaving 9 bases of the junction unmatched. Germline CDR1 and CDR2: PRHDT and FYEKMQ (reference sequence). CDR3: CASSDRDRGRREQYF. The CDR3 DNA sequence: TGTGCCAGCAGCGACCGGGACAGGGGGCGAAGGGAGCAGTACTTC.